Detailed here is one T cell receptor beta chain. The protocol was immunoSEQ multiplex PCR, while the TCRdb copy is restricted to in-frame clones and leaves out a portion. The profile shows about 200,000 clones, around nine tenths of them singletons. This entry is derived from a study of blood T cell repertoires in COVID-19. About the research overall: Collection of acute and convalescent COVID-19 samples took place in the United States, Italy and Spain.

The CDR3 runs 13 residues. Germline CDR1 and CDR2: LGHDT and YNNKEL (reference sequence). Trimming left V 1 base short and J 6 bases short, with 10 bases between. The sample was peripheral blood. The chain carries TRBV3-1 (or the pseudogene TRBV3-2) and TRBJ2-7; tentative D call: TRBD2 (5 bases). This TCR was sampled from a man younger than 35 with active or convalescent COVID-19. CDR3 loop: CASSQGPSPEQYF. CDR3 nucleotides: TGTGCCAGCAGCCAAGGTCCTAGCCCCGAGCAGTACTTC.